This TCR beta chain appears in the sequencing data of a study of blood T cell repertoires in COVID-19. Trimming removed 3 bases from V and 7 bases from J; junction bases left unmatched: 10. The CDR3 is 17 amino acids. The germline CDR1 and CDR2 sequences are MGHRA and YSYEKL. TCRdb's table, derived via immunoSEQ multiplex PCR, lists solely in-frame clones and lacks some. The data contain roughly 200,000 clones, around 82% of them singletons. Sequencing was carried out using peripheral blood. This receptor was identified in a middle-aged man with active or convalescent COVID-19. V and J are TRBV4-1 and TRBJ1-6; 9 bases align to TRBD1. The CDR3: CASSQTRRTGGNSPLHF. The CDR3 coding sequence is TGCGCCAGCAGCCAGACACGCAGAACAGGGGGCAATTCACCCCTCCACTTT.